A selection of T cell receptor beta chains follows, all from one sample in a study of shared clonotypes between healthy human individuals. Sequencing was performed with immunoSEQ multiplex PCR; in TCRdb, only in-frame clones are kept and a portion is missing. The repertoire includes over 2,000,000 clones, just under 95% of them detected once, and roughly 1.7% sits in the top ten. The source material was naive CD8+ T cells from PBMCs. The receptors were sampled from a man aged 18 to 30 in good health. Some clones in this sample may be carry-over from other donors' samples. The CDR3 runs from the conserved cysteine through the conserved F or W. The D gene is left open where the match is weak. Not all rows give a size; the values are once, few, many and, for expanded clones, a class.

>NA|TRBV4-1|NA|TRBJ2-7
TGCGCCAGCAGCCCCCGGGACGGAGTTACAGTTACCTACGAGCAGTACTTC
CASSPRDGVTVTYEQYF
>NA|TRBV27|NA|TRBJ2-3
TGTGCCAGCAGTCTGTGGGAGTTGGCAGATACGCAGTATTTT
CASSLWELADTQYF
>NA|TRBV10-2|NA|TRBJ2-3
TGCGCCAGCAGTGAGCCACCGTCCGTTTCCAGCACAGATACGCAGTATTTT
CASSEPPSVSSTDTQYF
>NA|TRBV19|NA|TRBJ2-7
TGTGCCAGTAGTAGGCAGAGCCTCTACGAGCAGTACTTC
CASSRQSLYEQYF
>NA|TRBV13|TRBD1|TRBJ2-7
TGTGCCAGCAGCACCAGACAGGGGGCGTACGAGCAGTACTTC
CASSTRQGAYEQYF
>once|TRBV5-1|TRBD2|TRBJ2-2
TGCGCCAGCAGCCCTAGCGGGAGGGTCGGGGAGCTGTTTTTT
CASSPSGRVGELFF
>NA|TRBV9|TRBD1|TRBJ1-2
TGTGCCAGCAGCGTAGGGGACAGACTCTATGGCTACACCTTC
CASSVGDRLYGYTF
>NA|TRBV5-6|NA|TRBJ1-2
TGTGCCAGCAGCCTCCGTTGGGGGAGTAACTATGGCTACACCTTC
CASSLRWGSNYGYTF
>NA|TRBV5-4|TRBD1|TRBJ2-1
TGTGCCAGCAGCTTGGGTGGACAGGGGGCCTATGAGCAGTTCTTC
CASSLGGQGAYEQFF
>NA|TRBV20-1|NA|TRBJ2-7
TGCAGTGCCGGCGACGGGTACGAGCAGTACTTC
CSAGDGYEQYF
>once|TRBV5-5|TRBD1|TRBJ1-2
TGTGCCAGCAGCTTGGCCATTGTGCAGGGGGCATTTGATGGCTACACCTTC
CASSLAIVQGAFDGYTF
>once|TRBV29-1|NA|TRBJ1-1
TGCAGCGTTGCCTGGACCGGCACGGTTGCTTTCTTT
CSVAWTGTVAFF
>NA|TRBV10-3|TRBD2|TRBJ2-5
TGTGCCATCAGTGAGTCGAGAAGTAGCGGGAGGTACGAGACCCAGTACTTC
CAISESRSSGRYETQYF
>NA|TRBV11-2|TRBD2|TRBJ2-5
TGTGCCAGCAGCTCCCCCCCCGGCACTAGCGGGTGGGGGGAGACCCAGTACTTC
CASSSPPGTSGWGETQYF
>NA|TRBV4-3|NA|TRBJ1-3
TGCGCCAGCAGCCAAGAGTGGGGCGCCCCTCGAAACACCATATATTTT
CASSQEWGAPRNTIYF
>NA|TRBV10-3|NA|TRBJ2-3
TGTGCCATCAGTGGTGGGTCAAAGGAGCGGACAATCACAGATACGCAGTATTTT
CAISGGSKERTITDTQYF
>NA|TRBV5-1|NA|TRBJ1-2
TGCGCCAGCAGCTTGGGTTCGGGGGCGGGCTATGGCTACACCTTC
CASSLGSGAGYGYTF
>NA|TRBV7-3|TRBD1|TRBJ2-1
TGTGCCAGCAGCTCTAGCCCCGCCGGGACAGGGTACCATGAGCAGTTCTTC
CASSSSPAGTGYHEQFF
>NA|TRBV27|TRBD2|TRBJ2-7
TGTGCCAGCAGGAGCGGGATTAACTACGAGCAGTACTTC
CASRSGINYEQYF
>NA|TRBV7-9|NA|TRBJ1-2
TGTGCCAGCAGCTTAGTTGGCAGGGAGGACTATGGCTACACCTTC
CASSLVGREDYGYTF
>NA|TRBV9|TRBD1|TRBJ1-2
TGTGCCAGCAGCGCCGGGACAGGGGATGGAGGCTTTGGCTACACCTTC
CASSAGTGDGGFGYTF
>NA|TRBV5-1|NA|TRBJ1-3
TGCGCCAGCAGCTTGGAGGGCACAGCAGGAAACACCATATATTTT
CASSLEGTAGNTIYF
>NA|TRBV4-1|TRBD2|TRBJ2-7
TGCGCCAGCAGCCAAGATCCACGCCTAGCGGACTCCTACGAGCAGTACTTC
CASSQDPRLADSYEQYF
>NA|TRBV13|TRBD2|TRBJ2-7
TGTGCCAGCAGCTTAGAGGGCGGGAGGGCCATCTACGAGCAGTACTTC
CASSLEGGRAIYEQYF
>NA|TRBV19|TRBD2|TRBJ2-1
TGTGCCAGTAGGTTGGCGGGAGCCTCGTGGGGTTATGAGCAGTTCTTC
CASRLAGASWGYEQFF
>NA|TRBV10-1|TRBD1|TRBJ2-3
TGCGCCAGCAGCTATAGACAGGGAGCCGCAGATACGCAGTATTTT
CASSYRQGAADTQYF
>NA|TRBV9|NA|TRBJ2-7
TGTGCCAGCAGCGCGGGGGTCGGGACTTACGGCTACGAGCAGTACTTC
CASSAGVGTYGYEQYF
>NA|TRBV7-9|NA|TRBJ2-7
TGTGCCAGCAGCCCAAAGGGAATTAGCTCCTACGAGCAGTACTTC
CASSPKGISSYEQYF
>NA|TRBV7-8|TRBD2|TRBJ2-7
TGTGCCAGCAGCTCCTCGGGACTAGCGAGCTACGAGCAGTACTTC
CASSSSGLASYEQYF
>NA|TRBV7-9|NA|TRBJ2-5
TGTGCCAGCACACCCACAGGGTGGCAAGAGACCCAGTACTTC
CASTPTGWQETQYF
>NA|TRBV5-8|NA|TRBJ1-1
TGTGCCAGCAGCTTGGCGCGGGGATGGGACACTGAAGCTTTCTTT
CASSLARGWDTEAFF
>NA|TRBV7-9|NA|TRBJ2-3
TGTGCCAGCAGCTTAGGCCCGAATGAATACACAGATACGCAGTATTTT
CASSLGPNEYTDTQYF
>NA|TRBV27|TRBD2|TRBJ2-5
TGTGCCAGCAGTTTGATTTTAGCGGGAGCTCCAGAGACCCAGTACTTC
CASSLILAGAPETQYF
>NA|TRBV7-2|NA|TRBJ2-7
TGTGCCAGCAGCTTAGATTTCGGTCCCTACGAGCAGTACTTC
CASSLDFGPYEQYF
>NA|TRBV6-5|NA|TRBJ2-7
TGTGCCAGCAGAAAAATTCGACAGGCCCCCTACGAGCAGTACTTC
CASRKIRQAPYEQYF
>NA|TRBV5-4|NA|TRBJ2-1
TGTGCCAGCAGCTTAAGGGCCTACAATGAGCAGTTCTTC
CASSLRAYNEQFF
>NA|TRBV7-6|NA|TRBJ2-5
TGTGCCAGCAGCTCATATAGATTAGAGACCCAGTACTTC
CASSSYRLETQYF
>NA|TRBV2|NA|TRBJ1-6
TGTGCCAGCAGTGTCCGGGAGGAACAGGTCGCCCTCCACTTT
CASSVREEQVALHF
>NA|TRBV2|TRBD2|TRBJ2-1
TGTGCCAGCAGTGATGGGGGACATCCCCAGACCGTAACTAGCGGTTCCATCATTGGGGGTGAGCAGTTCTTC
CASSDGGHPQTVTSGSIIGGEQFF
>NA|TRBV28|TRBD1|TRBJ2-2
TGTGCCAGCAGTCCGAGAGGGACAGGGGGAACCGGGGAGCTGTTTTTT
CASSPRGTGGTGELFF
>NA|TRBV28|NA|TRBJ2-7
TGTGCCAGCAGTTTTTTGGGGGACTCCTACGAGCAGTACTTC
CASSFLGDSYEQYF
>NA|TRBV6-1|TRBD1|TRBJ1-1
TGTGCCAGCAGCTTCACAGGGGGCACTGAAGCTTTCTTT
CASSFTGGTEAFF
>NA|TRBV27|TRBD2|TRBJ2-3
TGTGCCAGCAGTTCCCCCGGGACTAGCGGGACAGATACGCAGTATTTT
CASSSPGTSGTDTQYF
>NA|TRBV9|TRBD1|TRBJ2-1
TGTGCCAGCGGGGCGTCCAGGACAGGGGAATACAATGAGCAGTTCTTC
CASGASRTGEYNEQFF
>NA|TRBV11-2|NA|TRBJ2-5
TGTGCCAGCAGCTCCATGGAGACCCAGTACTTC
CASSSMETQYF
>NA|TRBV4-3|NA|TRBJ2-7
TGCGCCAGCAGCCAGACGGAAAACTACGAGCAGTACTTC
CASSQTENYEQYF
>few|TRBV4-1|NA|TRBJ1-2
TGCGCCAGCAGTCCATTTGAGGTGAACTATGGCTACACCTTC
CASSPFEVNYGYTF
>few|TRBV7-8|TRBD2|TRBJ2-3
TGTGCCAGCAGCCTATTCGGACTAGCAGAAAACACAGATACGCAGTATTTT
CASSLFGLAENTDTQYF
>NA|TRBV23-1|NA|TRBJ1-3
TGCGCCAGCAGTCAACGGACGGTCTTGAGGGGAAACACCATATATTTT
CASSQRTVLRGNTIYF
>NA|TRBV11-2|TRBD2|TRBJ2-3
TGTGCCAGCAGCTTCGTGCGGGGGGGAACAGATACGCAGTATTTT
CASSFVRGGTDTQYF
>NA|TRBV5-1|NA|TRBJ2-3
TGCGCCAGCAGCGATTCATACCATCGCACAGATACGCAGTATTTT
CASSDSYHRTDTQYF
>NA|TRBV2|TRBD1|TRBJ1-5
TGTGCCAGCAGAGCAGAGTCACAGGGGTGGGATCAGCCCCAGCATTTT
CASRAESQGWDQPQHF
>NA|TRBV28|TRBD1|TRBJ1-2
TGTGCCAGCAGTTCCGGACAGGGGCGAGATGGCTACACCTTC
CASSSGQGRDGYTF
>NA|TRBV9|NA|TRBJ1-2
TGTGCCAGCACCGCCCGGATCGGGGGCATGCTCAACTATGGCTACACCTTC
CASTARIGGMLNYGYTF
>NA|TRBV27|NA|TRBJ1-1
TGTGCCAGCAGTTTGGGGGTCGACACTGAAGCTTTCTTT
CASSLGVDTEAFF
>NA|TRBV20-1|TRBD2|TRBJ2-7
TGCAGTGCCCTCGGGGGGTACGAGCAGTACTTC
CSALGGYEQYF
>once|TRBV7-6|TRBD2|TRBJ2-2
TGTGCCAGCAGATCCACCCTAGCGGAAACCGGGGAGCTGTTTTTT
CASRSTLAETGELFF
>NA|TRBV7-9|NA|TRBJ2-3
TGTGCCAGCAGCCCCGCGGGGGCCCTAAGAGATACGCAGTATTTT
CASSPAGALRDTQYF
>NA|TRBV27|NA|TRBJ2-7
TGTGCCAGCAGCCAAGGGCTATCCTACGAGCAGTACTTC
CASSQGLSYEQYF
>once|TRBV19|NA|TRBJ2-3
TGTGCCAGTAGTATTCTCGGAGGGGTCACAGATACGCAGTATTTT
CASSILGGVTDTQYF